This T cell receptor (beta chain) was documented in a study of Ad26.COV2.S vaccination and SARS-CoV-2 variants. In the case of this clone: This sample includes further DNA sequences coding for the same CDR3.

Germline lookup yields CDR1 LGHDT and CDR2 YNNKEL (reference sequence). This CDR3 region has 14 residues. Trimming stripped 3 bases from V and 0 bases from J, with 7 bases between. Profiling relied on immunoSEQ multiplex PCR, and the TCRdb table lists in-frame clones only, not all of them. The data contain 250,000 to 300,000 clones, more than 75% of them singletons. Treatment reported: about 20 received Ad26.COV2.S at low or high dose, single or two shots; five or six received placebo; per-sample allocation not given. Sampling took place 63 days after the first vaccine or placebo injection. Source: peripheral blood, taken in a trial of Ad26.COV2.S vaccine versus placebo. This receptor was taken from a person aged 18-65 years who received the Ad26.COV2.S COVID-19 vaccine or a placebo. The chain carries TRBV3-1 (or the pseudogene TRBV3-2) and TRBJ2-3, with D perhaps TRBD2 (6 bases). The CDR3 DNA reads as TGTGCCAGCAGCCATAGCGGTAGCACAGATACGCAGTATTTT. It specifies CASSHSGSTDTQYF.